These T cell receptor beta chains were read from a single sample in a study of blood T cells in healthy people across ages. MiXCR was run by TCRdb on the 5' RACE reads, yielding one entry per CDR3 protein. The sample has 850,000 to 950,000 distinct CDR3 sequences; 25% to 35% are singletons. The sequenced sample was blood. Source of these receptors: a woman aged 80 or over in good health. The CDR3 runs from the conserved cysteine through the conserved F or W. Each record gives: D gene, J gene, clone size, V gene, CDR3 DNA, CDR3 protein. D genes are given only for firm matches. For some rows the clone size is stated as once, few or many, or as a class when expanded; others skip it.

d_gene: NA
j_gene: TRBJ2-3
abundance: many
v_gene: TRBV6-2/TRBV6-3
CDR3nt: TGTGCCAGCAGTTACCGAGGGGCCCCAGATACGCAGTATTTT
CDR3aa: CASSYRGAPDTQYF

d_gene: NA
j_gene: TRBJ2-1
abundance: many
v_gene: TRBV18
CDR3nt: TGTGCCAGCTCACCACCGATGGGTACCGACAATGAGCAGTTCTTC
CDR3aa: CASSPPMGTDNEQFF

d_gene: NA
j_gene: TRBJ2-5
abundance: many
v_gene: TRBV28
CDR3nt: TGTGCCAGCAGTACACAACAGGGTAGTCAAGAGACCCAGTACTTC
CDR3aa: CASSTQQGSQETQYF

d_gene: NA
j_gene: TRBJ1-2
abundance: few
v_gene: TRBV28
CDR3nt: TGTGCCAGCAAGTCGAGCAGACGCCGGGATGGCTACACCTTC
CDR3aa: CASKSSRRRDGYTF

d_gene: NA
j_gene: TRBJ2-1
abundance: many
v_gene: TRBV7-2
CDR3nt: TGTGCCAGCAGCTTAGAGGGTATGCAGTTCTTC
CDR3aa: CASSLEGMQFF

d_gene: TRBD1
j_gene: TRBJ2-3
abundance: NA
v_gene: TRBV2
CDR3nt: TGTGCCAGCAGTCCGAGGACAGGGGCGGCAGATACGCAGTATTTT
CDR3aa: CASSPRTGAADTQYF

d_gene: NA
j_gene: TRBJ1-2
abundance: once
v_gene: TRBV12-3/TRBV12-4
CDR3nt: TGTGCCAGCAGTTTAATCCAGGGCTACGGCTACACCTTC
CDR3aa: CASSLIQGYGYTF

d_gene: NA
j_gene: TRBJ2-5
abundance: many
v_gene: TRBV15
CDR3nt: TGTGCCACCAGCGGACAAAGGCAAGGAAGTCTAGCCGCTGCGACCCAGTACTTC
CDR3aa: CATSGQRQGSLAAATQYF

d_gene: NA
j_gene: TRBJ1-2
abundance: NA
v_gene: TRBV6-6
CDR3nt: TGTGCCAGCAGCAAAGAGGGGAACTATGGCTACACCTTC
CDR3aa: CASSKEGNYGYTF

d_gene: TRBD2
j_gene: TRBJ2-1
abundance: many
v_gene: TRBV25-1
CDR3nt: TGTGCCAGCAGACTTACTAGCGGGGGGGCAAATGAGCAGTTCTTC
CDR3aa: CASRLTSGGANEQFF

d_gene: NA
j_gene: TRBJ1-2
abundance: NA
v_gene: TRBV2
CDR3nt: TGTGCCAGCACTCCGGGACCGAACGGCTACACCTTC
CDR3aa: CASTPGPNGYTF

d_gene: TRBD1
j_gene: TRBJ1-2
abundance: few
v_gene: TRBV20-1
CDR3nt: TGCAGTGCTAGAGGTACAGGGGGACTATATGGCTACACCTTC
CDR3aa: CSARGTGGLYGYTF

d_gene: NA
j_gene: TRBJ2-5
abundance: many
v_gene: TRBV30
CDR3nt: TGTGCCTGGAGTGTACGTCAGACCCAGTACTTC
CDR3aa: CAWSVRQTQYF

d_gene: NA
j_gene: TRBJ2-5
abundance: NA
v_gene: TRBV7-7
CDR3nt: TGTGCTAGCAGCTCAGGTCCAGTCACAGAGACCCAGTACTTC
CDR3aa: CASSSGPVTETQYF

d_gene: TRBD1
j_gene: TRBJ2-3
abundance: NA
v_gene: TRBV5-1
CDR3nt: TGCGCCAACAGCCCCGCCATTGGGGACAGGGGACCAGATACGCAGTATTTT
CDR3aa: CANSPAIGDRGPDTQYF

d_gene: TRBD1
j_gene: TRBJ2-5
abundance: once
v_gene: TRBV3-1
CDR3nt: TGTGCCAGCAGCCAACGCCCAGGGCAGGGGGAACAAGAGACCCAGTACTTC
CDR3aa: CASSQRPGQGEQETQYF

d_gene: NA
j_gene: TRBJ2-6
abundance: many
v_gene: TRBV12-3/TRBV12-4
CDR3nt: TGTGCCAGCACCTCTACGGTCTCTGGGGCCAACGTCCTGACTTTC
CDR3aa: CASTSTVSGANVLTF

d_gene: TRBD1
j_gene: TRBJ2-1
abundance: many
v_gene: TRBV5-5
CDR3nt: TGTGCCAGCAGCATATTCGGGACAGGGTCAAATGAGCAGTTCTTC
CDR3aa: CASSIFGTGSNEQFF

d_gene: TRBD1
j_gene: TRBJ2-1
abundance: NA
v_gene: TRBV7-6
CDR3nt: TGTGCCAGCAGCTTAGTTCGGACAGGAGACAATGAGCAGTTCTTC
CDR3aa: CASSLVRTGDNEQFF

d_gene: NA
j_gene: TRBJ2-1
abundance: few
v_gene: TRBV7-6
CDR3nt: TGTGCCAGCAGCTTAAATAGGGGGGGGGGCAATGAGCAGTTCTTC
CDR3aa: CASSLNRGGGNEQFF

d_gene: NA
j_gene: TRBJ2-7
abundance: many
v_gene: TRBV7-9
CDR3nt: TGTGCCAGCAGCAAACAACAGGGTGACGAGCAGTACTTC
CDR3aa: CASSKQQGDEQYF

d_gene: TRBD2
j_gene: TRBJ2-3
abundance: NA
v_gene: TRBV2
CDR3nt: TGTGCCAGCGGGGGTCCTAGCGGGGGCCATAGCACAGATACGCAGTATTTT
CDR3aa: CASGGPSGGHSTDTQYF

d_gene: NA
j_gene: TRBJ2-1
abundance: many
v_gene: TRBV6-2/TRBV6-3
CDR3nt: TGTGCCAGCAGGGGGCTGGGTGAGCAGTTCTTC
CDR3aa: CASRGLGEQFF

d_gene: NA
j_gene: TRBJ1-4
abundance: many
v_gene: TRBV6-2/TRBV6-3
CDR3nt: TGTGCCAGCAGTTACGGAGGGACACTTGCTAATGAAAAACTGTTTTTT
CDR3aa: CASSYGGTLANEKLFF

d_gene: NA
j_gene: TRBJ2-3
abundance: many
v_gene: TRBV6-5
CDR3nt: TGTGCCAGTCGGACGCGGGATACGCAGTATTTT
CDR3aa: CASRTRDTQYF

d_gene: NA
j_gene: TRBJ2-3
abundance: many
v_gene: TRBV7-9
CDR3nt: TGTGCCAGCAGCTTAGGGCACAGATCGCAGTATTTT
CDR3aa: CASSLGHRSQYF

d_gene: TRBD2
j_gene: TRBJ2-5
abundance: few
v_gene: TRBV7-6
CDR3nt: TGTGCCAGCACTGAGTTATTAGCGGGGGGTTGGGAGACCCAGTACTTC
CDR3aa: CASTELLAGGWETQYF

d_gene: NA
j_gene: TRBJ1-5
abundance: many
v_gene: TRBV20-1
CDR3nt: TGCAGTGCTAGAGATTGGGGGGCGCAGGGTGGTCAGCCCCAGCATTTT
CDR3aa: CSARDWGAQGGQPQHF

d_gene: NA
j_gene: TRBJ2-1
abundance: many
v_gene: TRBV30
CDR3nt: TGTGCCTGGAGTAGGACCACCTCGGATGAGCAGTTCTTC
CDR3aa: CAWSRTTSDEQFF

d_gene: TRBD1
j_gene: TRBJ2-5
abundance: NA
v_gene: TRBV20-1
CDR3nt: TGCAGTGCAGGGGGCTACCGAATCAATGAGCAGTACTTC
CDR3aa: CSAGGYRINEQYF

d_gene: TRBD2
j_gene: TRBJ2-7
abundance: NA
v_gene: TRBV29-1
CDR3nt: TGCAGCGTTGAATCGCTGGGGGGGGAGCAGTACTTC
CDR3aa: CSVESLGGEQYF

d_gene: NA
j_gene: TRBJ2-5
abundance: NA
v_gene: TRBV9
CDR3nt: TGTGCCAGCAGCGTAGGGGCACTTACTCAAGAGACCCAGTACTTC
CDR3aa: CASSVGALTQETQYF

d_gene: NA
j_gene: TRBJ2-2
abundance: few
v_gene: TRBV5-1
CDR3nt: TGCGCCAGCAGCTTGGAACCGTCGAACACCGGGGAGCTGTTTTTT
CDR3aa: CASSLEPSNTGELFF

d_gene: NA
j_gene: TRBJ2-5
abundance: NA
v_gene: TRBV6-1
CDR3nt: TGTGCCAGCATGTTAGGGGACCCACGAAAAGAGACCCAGTACTTC
CDR3aa: CASMLGDPRKETQYF

d_gene: TRBD1
j_gene: TRBJ2-3
abundance: many
v_gene: TRBV7-8
CDR3nt: TGTGCCAGCAGCTACGACAGGGGGCCTACAGATACGCAGTATTTT
CDR3aa: CASSYDRGPTDTQYF

d_gene: NA
j_gene: TRBJ1-6
abundance: many
v_gene: TRBV5-4
CDR3nt: TGTGCCAGCAGCTTGGAAGGGGACCTTCGGTCACCCCTCCACTTT
CDR3aa: CASSLEGDLRSPLHF

d_gene: NA
j_gene: TRBJ1-2
abundance: many
v_gene: TRBV2
CDR3nt: TGTGCCAGCAGTGATGAGGGGTTTGGCTACACCTTC
CDR3aa: CASSDEGFGYTF